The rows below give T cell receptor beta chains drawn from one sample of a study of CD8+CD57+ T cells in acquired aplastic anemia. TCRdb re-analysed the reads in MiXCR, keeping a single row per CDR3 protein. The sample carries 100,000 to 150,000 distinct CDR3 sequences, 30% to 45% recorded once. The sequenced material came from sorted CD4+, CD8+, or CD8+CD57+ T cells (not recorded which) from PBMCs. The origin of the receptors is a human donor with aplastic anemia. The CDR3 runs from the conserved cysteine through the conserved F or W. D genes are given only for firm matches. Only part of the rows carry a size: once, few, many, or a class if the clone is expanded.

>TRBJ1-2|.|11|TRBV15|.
TGTGCCAGCAGTTTGGGGACAGGCTACACCTTC
CASSLGTGYTF
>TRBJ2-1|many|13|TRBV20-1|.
TGCAGTGCTGACCGGGACGGGAACAATGAGCAGTTCTTC
CSADRDGNNEQFF
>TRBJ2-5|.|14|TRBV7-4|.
TGTGCCAGCAGCGGGGTTCGAGTTGGAGAGACCCAGTACTTC
CASSGVRVGETQYF
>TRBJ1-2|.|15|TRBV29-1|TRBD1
TGCAGCGTCAACAACCCGACAGGGCGCCACTATGGCTACACCTTC
CSVNNPTGRHYGYTF
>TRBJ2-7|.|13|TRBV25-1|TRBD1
TGTGCCAGCAGACACAGTACAGGGGTCGAGCAGTACTTC
CASRHSTGVEQYF
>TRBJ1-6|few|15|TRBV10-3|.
TGTGCCATCAGTGAGTCGACGGGGGCTAGTTCACCCCTCCACTTT
CAISESTGASSPLHF
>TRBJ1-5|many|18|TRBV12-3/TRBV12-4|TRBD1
TGTGCCAGCAGTTTTGGGACAGGGGTTGAGAAGGGCAATCAGCCCCAGCATTTT
CASSFGTGVEKGNQPQHF
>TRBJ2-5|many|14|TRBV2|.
TGTGCCAGCCACCGAGGGGAGTACCAAGAGACCCAGTACTTC
CASHRGEYQETQYF
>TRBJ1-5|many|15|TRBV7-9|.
TGTGCCAGCAGCTTAGAATTCGGCAGCGGGTCGCCCCAGCATTTT
CASSLEFGSGSPQHF
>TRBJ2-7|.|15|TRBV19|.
TGTGCCAGTAGTATATCTGCAGGGATGAGGAACGAGCAGTACTTC
CASSISAGMRNEQYF
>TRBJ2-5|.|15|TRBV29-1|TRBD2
TGCAGCGTCCGATTAGCGGGGGGGAGGATGGAGACCCAGTACTTC
CSVRLAGGRMETQYF